The rows below give T cell receptor beta chains drawn from one sample of a study of Ad26.COV2.S vaccination and SARS-CoV-2 variants. Produced via immunoSEQ multiplex PCR; TCRdb's table is partial and in-frame only. The data show 380,000 or so clones, with 70% to 90% seen just once and approximately 11% held by the top ten. The sample here was peripheral blood, taken in a trial of Ad26.COV2.S vaccine versus placebo. Receptor source: a person aged 18-65 years who received the Ad26.COV2.S COVID-19 vaccine or a placebo. Both conserved end residues are part of each CDR3. The D gene is left open where the match is weak. The size field is filled for only some rows; it gives once, few, many or a size class.

clone size	D gene	V gene	J gene	CDR3 DNA	CDR3 protein
once	TRBD1	TRBV28	TRBJ1-1	TGTGCCAGCAGTTATGACAGGGTGACGTCGGACACTGAAGCTTTCTTT	CASSYDRVTSDTEAFF
-	TRBD2	TRBV7-2	TRBJ2-7	TGTGCCAGCAGCAACAGCGGGAGGAGCTCCTACGAGCAGTACTTC	CASSNSGRSSYEQYF
-	TRBD2	TRBV29-1	TRBJ2-1	TGCAGCGTTGAGGGTATAGGGACTAGCGGGATCAATGAGCAGTTCTTC	CSVEGIGTSGINEQFF
few	TRBD2	TRBV10-2	TRBJ2-1	TGCGCCAGCAAACTAGCGGGGGCTGGGGAGCAGTTCTTC	CASKLAGAGEQFF
-	-	TRBV6-2/TRBV6-3	TRBJ2-1	TGTGCCAGCAGTTACGATACGGGCGGCTACAATGAGCAGTTCTTC	CASSYDTGGYNEQFF
-	TRBD1	TRBV28	TRBJ1-6	TGTGCCAGCAACGAACAGGGGCGTTATAATTCACCCCTCCACTTT	CASNEQGRYNSPLHF
-	TRBD1	TRBV10-2	TRBJ1-6	TGCGCCAGCAGGACAGGGTATAATTCACCCCTCCACTTT	CASRTGYNSPLHF
-	TRBD1	TRBV11-2	TRBJ2-4	TGTGCCACCAAGGGGGCGGAGAACATTCAGTACTTC	CATKGAENIQYF
-	-	TRBV7-2	TRBJ2-7	TGTGCCAGCAGCTTAGACCCGGGACTCTCCTACGAGCAGTACTTC	CASSLDPGLSYEQYF
-	-	TRBV27	TRBJ1-2	TGTGCCAGCAGTTTCTTACCTACATATGGCTACACCTTC	CASSFLPTYGYTF
-	-	TRBV6-5	TRBJ2-2	TGTGCCAGCAGTTACTCGCCGGTAACTCCGCGGGAGCTGTTTTTT	CASSYSPVTPRELFF
-	-	TRBV6-2/TRBV6-3	TRBJ2-1	TGTGCCAGCAGTTATCCCGGGACAAACCGAGGGCAGTTCTTC	CASSYPGTNRGQFF
-	TRBD2	TRBV7-2	TRBJ2-5	TGTGCCAGCAGCTTAGGGCTAGCGGGAGGACAAGAGACCCAGTACTTC	CASSLGLAGGQETQYF
-	-	TRBV11-2	TRBJ1-1	TGTGCCAGCAGCTTTGGGGGCTACAAGAACACTGAAGCTTTCTTT	CASSFGGYKNTEAFF
once	-	TRBV24-1	TRBJ2-1	TGTGCCACCAGTGACACCGGGGCAGGGAGGAATGAGCAGTTCTTC	CATSDTGAGRNEQFF
-	-	TRBV28	TRBJ2-2	TGTGCCTCCCAGGCGGGGTGGGGGAGCACCGGGGAGCTGTTTTTT	CASQAGWGSTGELFF
-	-	TRBV10-3	TRBJ2-2	TGTGCCATCAGTGAGTGGCAGGGAGGCACCGGGGAGCTGTTTTTT	CAISEWQGGTGELFF
-	-	TRBV5-1	TRBJ1-1	TGCGCCAGCAGCTTGGGGTCAGGTACGGTCACTGAAGCTTTCTTT	CASSLGSGTVTEAFF